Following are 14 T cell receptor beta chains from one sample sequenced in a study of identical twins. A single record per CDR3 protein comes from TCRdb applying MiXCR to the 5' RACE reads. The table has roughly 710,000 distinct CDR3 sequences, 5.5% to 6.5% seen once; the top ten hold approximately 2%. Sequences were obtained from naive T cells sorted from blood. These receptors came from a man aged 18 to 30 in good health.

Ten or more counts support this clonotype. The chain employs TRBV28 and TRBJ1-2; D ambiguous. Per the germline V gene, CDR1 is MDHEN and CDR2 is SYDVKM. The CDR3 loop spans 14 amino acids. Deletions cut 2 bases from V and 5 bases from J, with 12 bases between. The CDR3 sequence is CASSLGDPSYGYTF. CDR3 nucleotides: TGTGCCAGCAGTTTAGGTGACCCCTCATATGGCTACACCTTC.

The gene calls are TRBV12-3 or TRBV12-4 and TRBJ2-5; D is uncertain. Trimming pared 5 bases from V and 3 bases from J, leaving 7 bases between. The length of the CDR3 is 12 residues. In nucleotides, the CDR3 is TGTGCCAGCAGTCAGCCGGAAGAGACCCAGTACTTC. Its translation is CASSQPEETQYF.

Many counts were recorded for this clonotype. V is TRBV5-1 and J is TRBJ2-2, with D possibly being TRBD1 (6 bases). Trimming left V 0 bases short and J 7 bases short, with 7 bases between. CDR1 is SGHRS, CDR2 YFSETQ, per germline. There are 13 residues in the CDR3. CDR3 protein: CASSLGTDGELFF. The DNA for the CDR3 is TGCGCCAGCAGCTTGGGGACAGACGGGGAGCTGTTTTTT.

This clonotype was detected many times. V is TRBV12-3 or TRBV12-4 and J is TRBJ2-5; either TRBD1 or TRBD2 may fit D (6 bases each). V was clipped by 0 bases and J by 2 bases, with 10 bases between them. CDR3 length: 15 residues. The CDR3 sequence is CASSLAEGQQETQYF. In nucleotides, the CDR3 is TGTGCCAGCAGTTTAGCGGAGGGACAACAAGAGACCCAGTACTTC.

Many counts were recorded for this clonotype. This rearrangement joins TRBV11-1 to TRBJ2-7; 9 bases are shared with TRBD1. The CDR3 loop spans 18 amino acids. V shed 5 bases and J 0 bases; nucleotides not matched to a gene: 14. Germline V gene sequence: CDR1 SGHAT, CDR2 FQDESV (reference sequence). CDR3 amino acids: CASSNLNRDRVRSYEQYF. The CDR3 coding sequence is TGTGCCAGCAGCAACCTTAACCGGGACAGGGTTCGCTCCTACGAGCAGTACTTC.

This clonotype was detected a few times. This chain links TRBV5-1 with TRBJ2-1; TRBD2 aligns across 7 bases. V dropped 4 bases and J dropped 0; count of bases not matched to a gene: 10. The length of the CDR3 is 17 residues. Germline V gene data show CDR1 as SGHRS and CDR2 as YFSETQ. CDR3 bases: TGCGCCAGCAGCCCCGGTGGGAGGGTAGGCTCCTACAATGAGCAGTTCTTC. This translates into CASSPGGRVGSYNEQFF.

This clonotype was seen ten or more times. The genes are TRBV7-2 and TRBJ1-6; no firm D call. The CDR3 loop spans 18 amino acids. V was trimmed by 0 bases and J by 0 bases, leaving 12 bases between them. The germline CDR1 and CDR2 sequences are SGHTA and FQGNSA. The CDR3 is CASSLAKARSSYNSPLHF. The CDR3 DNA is TGTGCCAGCAGCTTAGCGAAGGCGCGGAGCTCCTATAATTCACCCCTCCACTTT.

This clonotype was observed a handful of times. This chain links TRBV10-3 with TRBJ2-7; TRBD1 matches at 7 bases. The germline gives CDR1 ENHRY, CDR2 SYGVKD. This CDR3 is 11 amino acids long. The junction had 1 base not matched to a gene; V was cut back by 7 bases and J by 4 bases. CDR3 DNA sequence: TGTGCCATCACCAGGGGGTACGAGCAGTACTTC. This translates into CAITRGYEQYF.

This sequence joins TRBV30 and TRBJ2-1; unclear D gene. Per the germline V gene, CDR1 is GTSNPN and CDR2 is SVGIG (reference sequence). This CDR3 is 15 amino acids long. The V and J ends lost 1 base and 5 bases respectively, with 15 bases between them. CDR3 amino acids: CAWSEETSLNNEQFF. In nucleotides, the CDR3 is TGTGCCTGGAGTGAGGAGACTTCTTTGAACAATGAGCAGTTCTTC.

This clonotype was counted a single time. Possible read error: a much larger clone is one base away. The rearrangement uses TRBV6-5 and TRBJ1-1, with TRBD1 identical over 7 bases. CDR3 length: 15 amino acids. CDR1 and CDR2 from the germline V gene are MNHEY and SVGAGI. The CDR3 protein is CASSYGTAKNTEASF. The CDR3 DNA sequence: TGTGCCAGCAGTTACGGGACAGCTAAGAACACTGAAGCTTCCTTT.

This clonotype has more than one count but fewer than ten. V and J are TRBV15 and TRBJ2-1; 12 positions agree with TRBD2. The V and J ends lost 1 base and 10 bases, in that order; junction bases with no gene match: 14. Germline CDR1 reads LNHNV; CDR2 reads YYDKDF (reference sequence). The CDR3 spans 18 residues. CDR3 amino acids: CATSRAGPASGRAGEQFF. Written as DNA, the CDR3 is TGTGCCACCAGCAGAGCAGGTCCCGCTAGCGGGAGGGCCGGGGAGCAGTTCTTC.

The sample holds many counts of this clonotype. The chain's CDR3 is CASSLGAYEQYF. The CDR3 DNA follows: TGTGCCAGCAGCTTAGGGGCCTACGAGCAGTACTTC. V gene TRBV7-9 combines with J gene TRBJ2-7, with D unclear. The V end lost 1 base, the J end lost 2 bases, and 3 bases lay between the germline ends. The CDR3 is made up of 12 amino acids. Germline CDR1 reads SEHNR; CDR2 reads FQNEAQ (reference sequence).

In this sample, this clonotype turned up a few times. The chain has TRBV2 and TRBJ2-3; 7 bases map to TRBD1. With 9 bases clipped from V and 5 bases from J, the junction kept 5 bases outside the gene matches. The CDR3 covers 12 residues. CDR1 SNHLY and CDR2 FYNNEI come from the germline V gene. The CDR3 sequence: CARKNRGDTQYF. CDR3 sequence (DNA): TGTGCCAGGAAGAACAGGGGAGATACGCAGTATTTT.

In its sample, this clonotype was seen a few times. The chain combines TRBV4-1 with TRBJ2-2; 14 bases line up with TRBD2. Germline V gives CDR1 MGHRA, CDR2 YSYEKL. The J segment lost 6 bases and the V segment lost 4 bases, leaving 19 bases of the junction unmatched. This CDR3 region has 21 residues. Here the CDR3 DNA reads TGCGCCAGCAGCCCTCCTTCGGGACTAGCGGGAGACTTCGCCATCCCCGGGGAGCTGTTTTTT. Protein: CASSPPSGLAGDFAIPGELFF.